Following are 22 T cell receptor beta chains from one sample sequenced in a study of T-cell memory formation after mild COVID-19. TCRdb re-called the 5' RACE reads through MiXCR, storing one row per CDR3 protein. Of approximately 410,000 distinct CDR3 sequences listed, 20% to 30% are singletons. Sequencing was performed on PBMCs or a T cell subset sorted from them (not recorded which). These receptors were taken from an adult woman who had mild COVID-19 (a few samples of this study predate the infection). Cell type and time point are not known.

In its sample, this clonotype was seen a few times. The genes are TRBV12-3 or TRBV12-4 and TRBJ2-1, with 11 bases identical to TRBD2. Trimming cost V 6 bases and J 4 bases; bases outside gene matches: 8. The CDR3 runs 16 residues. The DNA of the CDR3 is TGTGCCAGCAGCGAGGGGACTAGCGGATTATACAATGAGCAGTTCTTC. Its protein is CASSEGTSGLYNEQFF.

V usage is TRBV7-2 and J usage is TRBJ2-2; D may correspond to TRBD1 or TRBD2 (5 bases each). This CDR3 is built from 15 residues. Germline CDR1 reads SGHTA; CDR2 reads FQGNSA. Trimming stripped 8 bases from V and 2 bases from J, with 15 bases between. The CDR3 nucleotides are TGTGCCAGCCGCTCGGGGCTAGCCAACACCGGGGAGCTGTTTTTT. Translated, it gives CASRSGLANTGELFF.

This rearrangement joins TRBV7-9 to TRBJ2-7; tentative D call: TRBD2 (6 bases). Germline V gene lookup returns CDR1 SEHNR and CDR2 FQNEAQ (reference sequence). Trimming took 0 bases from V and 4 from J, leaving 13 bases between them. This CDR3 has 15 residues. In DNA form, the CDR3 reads TGTGCCAGCAGCTTAGCCGGGCGGGAAAGGTACGAGCAGTACTTC. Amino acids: CASSLAGRERYEQYF.

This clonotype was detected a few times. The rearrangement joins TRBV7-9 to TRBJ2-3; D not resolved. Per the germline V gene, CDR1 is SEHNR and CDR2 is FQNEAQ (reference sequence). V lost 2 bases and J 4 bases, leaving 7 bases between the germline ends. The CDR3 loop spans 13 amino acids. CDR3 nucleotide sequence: TGTGCCAGCAGCTTACCCGGTCCAGATACGCAGTATTTT. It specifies CASSLPGPDTQYF.

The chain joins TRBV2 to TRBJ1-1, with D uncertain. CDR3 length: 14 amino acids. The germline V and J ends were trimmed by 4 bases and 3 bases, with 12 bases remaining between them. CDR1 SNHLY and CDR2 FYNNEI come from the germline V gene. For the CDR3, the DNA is TGTGCCAGCAGTGTCACCGAAGGGTACACTGAAGCTTTCTTT. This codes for CASSVTEGYTEAFF. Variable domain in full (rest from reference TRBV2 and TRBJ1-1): EPEVTQTPSHQVTQMGQEVILRCVPISNHLYFYWYRQILGQKVEFLVSFYNNEISEKSEIFDDQFSVERPDGSNFTLKIRSTKLEDSAMYFCASSVTEGYTEAFFGQGTRLTVV.

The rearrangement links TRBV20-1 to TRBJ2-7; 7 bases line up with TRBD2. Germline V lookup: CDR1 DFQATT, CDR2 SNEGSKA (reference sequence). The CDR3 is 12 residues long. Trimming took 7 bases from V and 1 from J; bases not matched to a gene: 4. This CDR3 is CSVYGRSYEQYF. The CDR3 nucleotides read TGCAGTGTTTACGGGAGGTCCTACGAGCAGTACTTC.

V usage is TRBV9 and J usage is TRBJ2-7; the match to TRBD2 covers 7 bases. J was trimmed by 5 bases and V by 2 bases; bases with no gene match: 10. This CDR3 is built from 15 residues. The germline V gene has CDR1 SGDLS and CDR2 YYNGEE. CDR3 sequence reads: CASSVGRGGYHEQYF. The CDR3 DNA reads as TGTGCCAGCAGCGTGGGAAGGGGAGGGTACCACGAGCAGTACTTC.

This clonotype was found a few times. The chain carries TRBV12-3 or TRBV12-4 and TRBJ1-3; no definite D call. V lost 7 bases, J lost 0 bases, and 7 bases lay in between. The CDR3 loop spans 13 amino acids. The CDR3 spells CASTVVSGNTIYF. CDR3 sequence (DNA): TGTGCCAGCACGGTGGTCTCTGGAAACACCATATATTTT.

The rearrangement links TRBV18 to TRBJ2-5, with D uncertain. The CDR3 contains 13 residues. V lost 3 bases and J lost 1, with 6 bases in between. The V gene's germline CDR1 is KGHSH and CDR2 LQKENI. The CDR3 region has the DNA TGTGCCAGCTCACCGCTCCCCCAAGAGACCCAGTACTTC. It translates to CASSPLPQETQYF.

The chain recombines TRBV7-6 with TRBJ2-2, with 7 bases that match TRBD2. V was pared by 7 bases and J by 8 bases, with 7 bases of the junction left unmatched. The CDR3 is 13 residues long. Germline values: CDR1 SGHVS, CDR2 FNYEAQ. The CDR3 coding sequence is TGTGCCAGCACTAGCGGTAGGCAGGGGGAGCTGTTTTTT. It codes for CASTSGRQGELFF. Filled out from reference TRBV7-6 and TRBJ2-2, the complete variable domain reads GAGVSQSPRYKVTKRGQDVALRCDPISGHVSLYWYRQALGQGPEFLTYFNYEAQQDKSGLPNDRFSAERPEGSISTLTIQRTEQRDSAMYRCASTSGRQGELFFGEGSRLTVL.

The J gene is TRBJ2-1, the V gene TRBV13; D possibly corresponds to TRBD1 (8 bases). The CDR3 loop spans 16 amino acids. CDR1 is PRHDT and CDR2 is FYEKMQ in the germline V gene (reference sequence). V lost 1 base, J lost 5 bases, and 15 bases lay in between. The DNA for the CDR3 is TGTGCCAGCAGCTTAGACCACAGGGGGGGTCACAATGAGCAGTTCTTC. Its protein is CASSLDHRGGHNEQFF.

The CDR3, as DNA: TGTGCCAGCAGGGTGGGGACAGAGAATTCACCCCTCCACTTT. This sequence encodes CASRVGTENSPLHF. This chain uses TRBV25-1 with TRBJ1-6, with 7 bases aligning to TRBD1. V was pared by 6 bases and J by 7 bases, with 6 bases of the junction left unmatched. The germline V gene encodes CDR1 MGHDK and CDR2 SYGVNS. The CDR3 consists of 14 residues.

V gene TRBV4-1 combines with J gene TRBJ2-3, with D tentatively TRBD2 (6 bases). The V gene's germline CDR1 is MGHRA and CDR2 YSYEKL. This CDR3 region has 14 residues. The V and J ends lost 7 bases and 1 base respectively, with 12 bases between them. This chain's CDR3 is CASTAWGGTDTQYF. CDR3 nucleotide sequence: TGCGCCAGCACCGCGTGGGGGGGCACAGATACGCAGTATTTT.

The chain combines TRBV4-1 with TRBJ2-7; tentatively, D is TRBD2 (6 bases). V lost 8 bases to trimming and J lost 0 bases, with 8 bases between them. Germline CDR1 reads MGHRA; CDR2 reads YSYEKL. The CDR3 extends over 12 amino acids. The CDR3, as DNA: TGCGCCAGCGGCGGGAACTCCTACGAGCAGTACTTC. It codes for CASGGNSYEQYF.

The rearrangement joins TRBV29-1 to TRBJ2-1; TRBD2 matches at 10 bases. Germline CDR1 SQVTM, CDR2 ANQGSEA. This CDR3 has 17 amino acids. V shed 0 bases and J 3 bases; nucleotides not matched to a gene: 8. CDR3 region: CSVEDRRLAGGYNEQFF. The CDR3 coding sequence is TGCAGCGTTGAAGATCGTAGACTAGCGGGCGGCTACAATGAGCAGTTCTTC.

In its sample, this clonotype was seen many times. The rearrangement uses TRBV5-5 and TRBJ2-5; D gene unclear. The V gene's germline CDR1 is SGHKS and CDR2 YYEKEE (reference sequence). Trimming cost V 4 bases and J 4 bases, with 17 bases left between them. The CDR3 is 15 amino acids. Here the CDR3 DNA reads TGTGCCAGCAGCCGCTTAGGTGCTGCCGTAGAGACCCAGTACTTC. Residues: CASSRLGAAVETQYF.

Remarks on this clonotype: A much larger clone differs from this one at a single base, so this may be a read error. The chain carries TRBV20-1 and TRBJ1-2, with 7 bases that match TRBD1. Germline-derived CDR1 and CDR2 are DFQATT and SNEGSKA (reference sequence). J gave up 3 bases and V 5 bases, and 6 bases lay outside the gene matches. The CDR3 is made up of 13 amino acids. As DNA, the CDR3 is TGCAGTGCTCGGGACAGATCTGACTATGGCTACACCTTC. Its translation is CSARDRSDYGYTF.

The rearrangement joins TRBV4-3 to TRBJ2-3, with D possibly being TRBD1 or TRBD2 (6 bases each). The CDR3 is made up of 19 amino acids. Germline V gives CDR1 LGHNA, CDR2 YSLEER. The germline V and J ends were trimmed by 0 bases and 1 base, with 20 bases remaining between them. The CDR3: CASSQDRGGEGGRTDTQYF. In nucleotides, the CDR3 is TGCGCCAGCAGCCAAGATCGCGGTGGAGAGGGGGGACGCACAGATACGCAGTATTTT.

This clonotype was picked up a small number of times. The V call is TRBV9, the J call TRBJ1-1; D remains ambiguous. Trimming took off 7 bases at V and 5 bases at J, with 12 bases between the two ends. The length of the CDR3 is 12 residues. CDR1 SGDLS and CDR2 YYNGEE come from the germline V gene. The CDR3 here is CASGGGLTEAFF. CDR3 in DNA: TGTGCCAGCGGTGGAGGATTAACTGAAGCTTTCTTT. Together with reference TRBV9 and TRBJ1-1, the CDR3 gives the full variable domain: DSGVTQTPKHLITATGQRVTLRCSPRSGDLSVYWYQQSLDQGLQFLIQYYNGEERAKGNILERFSAQQFPDLHSELNLSSLELGDSALYFCASGGGLTEAFFGQGTRLTVV.

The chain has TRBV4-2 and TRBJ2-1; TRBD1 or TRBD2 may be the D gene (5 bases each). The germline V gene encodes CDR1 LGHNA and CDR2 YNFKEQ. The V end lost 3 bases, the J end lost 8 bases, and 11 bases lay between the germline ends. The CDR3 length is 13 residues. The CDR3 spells CASSQGTADEQFF. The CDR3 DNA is TGTGCCAGCAGCCAGGGGACGGCGGATGAGCAGTTCTTC.

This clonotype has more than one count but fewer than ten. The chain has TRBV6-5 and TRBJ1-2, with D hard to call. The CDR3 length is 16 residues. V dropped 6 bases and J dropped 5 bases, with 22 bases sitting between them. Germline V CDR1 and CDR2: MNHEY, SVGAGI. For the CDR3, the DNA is TGTGCCAGCAGGCTCCAAGTCTCGGGGTCATGGTATGGCTACACCTTC. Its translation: CASRLQVSGSWYGYTF.

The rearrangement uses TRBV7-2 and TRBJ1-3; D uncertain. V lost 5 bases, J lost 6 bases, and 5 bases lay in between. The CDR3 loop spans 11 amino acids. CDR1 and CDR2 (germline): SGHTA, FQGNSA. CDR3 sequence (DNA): TGTGCCAGCAGCCCTAAAAACACCATATATTTT. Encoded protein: CASSPKNTIYF. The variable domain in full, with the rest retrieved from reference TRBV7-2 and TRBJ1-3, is GAGVSQSPSNKVTEKGKDVELRCDPISGHTALYWYRQSLGQGLEFLIYFQGNSAPDKSGLPSDRFSAERTGGSVSTLTIQRTQQEDSAVYLCASSPKNTIYFGEGSWLTVV.